These 24 T cell receptor beta chains originate from one sample sequenced in a study of glioma-infiltrating T cells after dendritic cell vaccination. Libraries were prepared by immunoSEQ multiplex PCR; TCRdb keeps only in-frame clonotypes and omits some of them. The table records roughly 51,000 clones, over 75% of them present only once. Here the sequenced sample was blood, taken before dendritic cell vaccination. The receptors originated from a human donor with glioblastoma.

The chain links TRBV6-4 to TRBJ1-1; possible D gene TRBD1, 6 bases. The germline V and J ends were trimmed by 0 bases and 4 bases, with 12 bases remaining between them. The germline V gene has CDR1 MRHNA and CDR2 SNTAGT. The CDR3 runs 15 residues. The CDR3 sequence is CASSDSLGGSTEAFF. CDR3 DNA sequence: TGTGCCAGCAGTGACTCGTTAGGGGGAAGCACTGAAGCTTTCTTT.

Concerning this clone itself: One end of the junction is discordant with germline, which a read error may explain. The V gene is TRBV5-1, the J gene TRBJ2-1; 7 bases align to TRBD1. There are 15 residues in the CDR3. In germline, CDR1 is SGHRS, CDR2 YFSETQ. The CDR3 loop is CASSLAGQVDNKQFF. CDR3 in DNA: TGCGCCAGCAGCTTGGCTGGACAGGTTGACAATAAGCAGTTCTTC.

V usage is TRBV6-1 and J usage is TRBJ2-2, with D perhaps matching TRBD1 (5 bases). Germline V gives CDR1 MNHNS, CDR2 SASEGT. Trimming shortened V by 4 bases and J by 4 bases, and 13 bases separated the two germline ends. The CDR3 is 15 residues long. The CDR3 loop reads CASSGKGRSTGELFF. The CDR3 bases are TGTGCCAGCAGTGGAAAGGGGCGAAGCACCGGGGAGCTGTTTTTT.

J is TRBJ1-5 and V is TRBV18; D perhaps matches TRBD1 (5 bases). The CDR3 is 13 residues long. Germline assignment: CDR1 KGHSH and CDR2 LQKENI. Trimming stripped 6 bases from V and 4 bases from J, with 10 bases between. The CDR3 nucleotides are TGTGCCAGCTCCGACAGTAGTAATCAGCCCCAGCATTTT. This sequence encodes CASSDSSNQPQHF.

The rearrangement links TRBV16 to TRBJ1-2; 9 bases match TRBD1. Per the germline V gene, CDR1 is KGHSY and CDR2 is FQNENV. V shed 0 bases and J 8 bases; nucleotides not matched to a gene: 7. CDR3 size: 15 residues. The CDR3 region is CASSQSRQGVIGYTF. The CDR3 region has the DNA TGTGCCAGCAGCCAATCAAGACAGGGGGTGATCGGCTACACCTTC.

This chain connects TRBV5-1 to TRBJ2-2; TRBD2 aligns across 9 bases. The germline CDR1 and CDR2 sequences are SGHRS and YFSETQ. This CDR3 contains 16 residues. V was clipped by 2 bases and J by 7 bases; unmatched bases: 9. CDR3 protein: CASSFLSGSPIGELFF. The CDR3 nucleotides are TGCGCCAGCAGCTTCCTTAGCGGGAGTCCCATCGGGGAGCTGTTTTTT.

The chain employs TRBV6-5 and TRBJ2-2, with TRBD2 matching over 9 bases. V was pared by 5 bases and J by 4 bases, with 5 bases of the junction left unmatched. Germline V gives CDR1 MNHEY, CDR2 SVGAGI. The CDR3 totals 15 residues. CDR3: CASSPQREVTGELFF. Here the CDR3 DNA reads TGTGCCAGCAGTCCCCAGCGGGAGGTCACCGGGGAGCTGTTTTTT.

The chain has TRBV14 and TRBJ2-7; D is possibly TRBD2 (7 bases). V was clipped by 4 bases and J by 0 bases, with 25 bases between them. The CDR3 totals 19 residues. Germline V gives CDR1 SGHDN, CDR2 FVKESK. The CDR3 protein is CASSRRGGGWMENSYEQYF. CDR3 nucleotide sequence: TGTGCCAGCAGCCGTAGGGGAGGGGGATGGATGGAGAACTCCTACGAGCAGTACTTC.

The chain links TRBV7-6 to TRBJ2-3, with D perhaps TRBD2 (6 bases). The V and J ends lost 2 bases and 0 bases respectively, with 9 bases between them. Germline V CDR1 and CDR2: SGHVS, FNYEAQ. The CDR3 is 15 residues long. CDR3: CASSLSGSSTDTQYF. CDR3 coding DNA: TGTGCCAGCAGCTTATCCGGGAGTAGCACAGATACGCAGTATTTT.

The rearrangement uses TRBV5-1 and TRBJ1-4; the match to TRBD1 covers 8 bases. Germline V gene data show CDR1 as SGHRS and CDR2 as YFSETQ. This CDR3 contains 18 residues. The junction had 14 bases not matched to a gene; V was cut back by 0 bases and J by 7 bases. Here the CDR3 reads CASSLASGRGRSSEKLFF. The CDR3 DNA reads as TGCGCCAGCAGCTTGGCGTCTGGCAGGGGGCGCAGTAGTGAAAAACTGTTTTTT.

The chain joins TRBV5-1 to TRBJ2-3; weak D call: TRBD2 (6 bases). The CDR3 contains 16 residues. Germline values: CDR1 SGHRS, CDR2 YFSETQ. V lost 2 bases, J lost 4 bases, and 17 bases lay in between. Here the CDR3 DNA reads TGCGCCAGCAGCTTAGGAACTAGCCAAAGGGCAGATACGCAGTATTTT. Translating it yields CASSLGTSQRADTQYF.

This clone was seen a single time. CDR3 coding DNA: TGTGCCAGCAGCTTTTTGGGACAGCGTGTGGACTATGGCTACACCTTC. It codes for CASSFLGQRVDYGYTF. The chain couples TRBV7-2 to TRBJ1-2; 7 positions agree with TRBD1. Germline assignment: CDR1 SGHTA and CDR2 FQGNSA. The CDR3 loop spans 16 amino acids. J lost 3 bases, V lost 3 bases, and 10 bases had no gene match.

The rearrangement joins TRBV6-5 to TRBJ2-2; 11 bases map to TRBD1. Germline lookup yields CDR1 MNHEY and CDR2 SVGAGI. The length of the CDR3 is 15 residues. Trimming at V came to 10 bases and at J to 5 bases, leaving 9 bases not matched to a gene. The CDR3 sequence: CATRAGTGGTGELFF. The CDR3 coding sequence is TGTGCCACCCGGGCGGGGACAGGGGGAACCGGGGAGCTGTTTTTT.

This sequence joins TRBV9 and TRBJ2-1, with a weak D call TRBD1 (5 bases). Looked up from germline, CDR1 is SGDLS and CDR2 is YYNGEE. V lost 1 base, J lost 6 bases, and 14 bases lay in between. The CDR3 covers 15 residues. CDR3: CASSVYPGHPNEQFF. In DNA, the CDR3 is TGTGCCAGCAGCGTATATCCAGGGCACCCCAATGAGCAGTTCTTC.

The chain couples TRBV27 to TRBJ1-6; 10 bases map to TRBD1. The CDR3 contains 14 residues. Unmatched junction bases numbered 1, after V lost 1 base and J lost 10 bases. Germline CDR1 and CDR2: MNHEY and SMNVEV (reference sequence). CDR3 residues: CASSLWTGGSPLHF. The CDR3 nucleotides read TGTGCCAGCAGTTTATGGACAGGGGGATCACCCCTCCACTTT.

Remarks on this clone: One end of the junction does not line up with germline, which may come from a read error. The rearrangement joins TRBV9 to TRBJ2-7, with D tentatively TRBD2 (5 bases). This CDR3 has 12 residues. The germline V gene has CDR1 SGDLS and CDR2 YYNGEE. The CDR3 loop reads CASSASSGEPNF. DNA for the CDR3: TGTGCCAGCAGCGCCTCTTCCGGGGAGCCGAACTTC.

The rearrangement joins TRBV7-9 to TRBJ1-2; perhaps TRBD1 as D (5 bases). With 8 bases removed from V and 4 bases from J, the gap between germline ends came to 11 bases. The germline gives CDR1 SEHNR, CDR2 FQNEAQ (reference sequence). The CDR3 loop spans 12 amino acids. DNA for the CDR3: TGTGCCAGCGCCGGGAGGGGCTATGGCTACACCTTC. Translated: CASAGRGYGYTF.

J is TRBJ1-1 and V is TRBV7-2, with D perhaps TRBD1 (5 bases). Germline V gene data show CDR1 as SGHTA and CDR2 as FQGNSA. Trimming pared 4 bases from V and 4 bases from J, leaving 13 bases between. The CDR3 covers 14 residues. DNA of the CDR3: TGTGCCAGCAGCTCCTCGGGGGGGTCCACTGAAGCTTTCTTT. It encodes CASSSSGGSTEAFF.

The rearrangement links TRBV7-9 to TRBJ1-2, with 9 bases lining up with TRBD1. Germline CDR1 is SEHNR and CDR2 is FQNEAQ (reference sequence). The CDR3 sequence is 15 residues long. The ends lost 5 bases at V and 4 bases at J; junction bases unmatched: 8. The CDR3: CASSPPTGGGYGYTF. The DNA for the CDR3 is TGTGCCAGCAGCCCCCCGACAGGGGGGGGCTATGGCTACACCTTC.

The V gene is TRBV29-1, the J gene TRBJ2-1; D is perhaps TRBD2 (6 bases). This CDR3 spans 15 amino acids. V dropped 5 bases and J dropped 6 bases, with 20 bases sitting between them. From germline, CDR1 is SQVTM and CDR2 ANQGSEA. The CDR3 reads CSVKASVSNSNEQFF. CDR3 sequence (DNA): TGCAGCGTTAAGGCTAGCGTAAGTAACAGCAATGAGCAGTTCTTC.

The chain joins TRBV9 to TRBJ2-7; TRBD1 might be the D (5 bases). Per the germline V gene, CDR1 is SGDLS and CDR2 is YYNGEE. Trimming took 0 bases from V and 5 from J, leaving 24 bases between them. The length of the CDR3 is 18 residues. As DNA, the CDR3 is TGTGCCAGCAGCGTAGGAACTCCCGGCCGGACACGAGGCAACGAGCAGTACTTC. This sequence encodes CASSVGTPGRTRGNEQYF.

This clone was counted once. V usage is TRBV27 and J usage is TRBJ1-2; tentative D call: TRBD1 (6 bases). Germline V gene data show CDR1 as MNHEY and CDR2 as SMNVEV (reference sequence). The ends were cut back, 8 bases at V and 8 bases at J, with 15 bases in the middle. CDR3 length equals 12 residues. Here the CDR3 DNA reads TGTGCCAGCGGAGTCAGGGGTGGCGGCTACACCTTC. Amino acids: CASGVRGGGYTF.

The gene calls are TRBV10-2 and TRBJ2-3; tentative D call: TRBD2 (6 bases). CDR1 is WSHSY and CDR2 is SAAADI in the germline V gene. This CDR3 is built from 13 residues. The germline V and J ends were trimmed by 6 bases and 4 bases, with 11 bases remaining between them. As DNA, the CDR3 is TGCGCCAGCAGGGCGGGGTACGCAGATACGCAGTATTTT. It yields the protein CASRAGYADTQYF.

This clone was detected once. The rearrangement joins TRBV5-4 to TRBJ2-7, with D perhaps matching TRBD1 (6 bases). CDR3 length equals 13 residues. Germline V lookup: CDR1 SGHNT, CDR2 YYREEE (reference sequence). V lost 4 bases and J 3 bases, leaving 11 bases between the germline ends. In nucleotides, the CDR3 is TGTGCCAGCAGCCTACGGGACAACTACGAGCAGTACTTC. Encoded protein: CASSLRDNYEQYF.